Listed below are T cell receptor beta chains from one sample, sequenced in a study of blood T cell repertoires in COVID-19. Assay: immunoSEQ multiplex PCR; the TCRdb copy retains only in-frame clones and omits some. The data show some 270,000 clones, about nine tenths seen once. Sequencing input: peripheral blood. These receptor sequences come from a man aged 50-60 years with acute or convalescent COVID-19. Both conserved end residues are part of each CDR3. Fields, in order: D gene, V gene, CDR3 protein. D genes are given only for firm matches.

>NA|TRBV10-3
CAISGQETNEKLFF
>TRBD1|TRBV18
CASSRSTGVPTEAFF
>NA|TRBV5-1
CASSLGRTEAFF
>TRBD2|TRBV6-5
CASSLSGGASYEQYF
>TRBD1|TRBV29-1
CSVGPRQGDYGYTF
>TRBD1|TRBV12-3/TRBV12-4
CASRPGQLYGYTF
>TRBD2|TRBV7-9
CASCGGKAGQETQYF
>NA|TRBV7-2
CASSLYVGGNEQFF
>NA|TRBV30
CAWASSYNSPLHF
>TRBD2|TRBV30
CAWRESGAHNEQFF
>NA|TRBV19
CASWDFPRNYGYTF
>NA|TRBV9
CASSGTGFGYTF
>NA|TRBV5-6
CASSARQSDYGYTF
>TRBD1|TRBV2
CASSAGTEGNYGYTF
>TRBD1|TRBV3-1/TRBV3-2
CASSETGGISQPQHF
>NA|TRBV5-5
CASSLGTALSYTF
>NA|TRBV6-1
CASSEGPYYEQYF
>NA|TRBV14
CASSQISEAEAFF
>TRBD2|TRBV27
CASASLAGGTQYF
>NA|TRBV7-9
CASSFKETQYF
>TRBD1|TRBV3-1/TRBV3-2
CASSPGTVNEKLFF
>NA|TRBV15
CATSRAQGGETQYF
>NA|TRBV5-1
CASSLGGVAKNIQYF